Listed here are 7 T cell receptor beta chains from one sample, sequenced in a study of T cells in localized non-small cell lung cancer (dated by TCRdb to 2020 to 2022). The library was built by means of the immunoSEQ multiplex PCR assay. This is the immuneACCESS table as TCRdb keeps it, with only in-frame sequences that have V and J called. A part of the clones is gone; compared with another copy, unresolved V genes explain less than half, and the rest is unexplained. This sample gives roughly 67,000 clones in total; roughly 81% of them show up just once. Jointly, the top ten make up approximately 13% of the sample. The sequenced sample was peripheral blood, obtained before any cancer treatment. Receptors were obtained from a female donor older than 55 with stage I lung adenocarcinoma.

V usage is TRBV5-1 and J usage is TRBJ1-1, with a possible D match to TRBD1 (5 bases). Trimming pared 3 bases from V and 0 bases from J, leaving 12 bases between. From germline, CDR1 is SGHRS and CDR2 YFSETQ. This CDR3 region has 15 residues. The CDR3: CASSWTWGMNTEAFF. CDR3 nucleotides: TGCGCCAGCAGCTGGACGTGGGGGATGAACACTGAAGCTTTCTTT.

This clone was counted once. This CDR3 reads CASSKGRETEGGYTF. In nucleotides, the CDR3 is TGTGCCAGCAGCAAAGGGCGGGAAACAGAGGGAGGCTACACCTTC. The gene calls are TRBV21-1 and TRBJ1-2. TRBV21-1 is flagged as a pseudogene. The CDR3 extends over 15 amino acids.

The genes are TRBV28 and TRBJ1-2; D gene ambiguous. CDR3 length: 12 residues. Germline values: CDR1 MDHEN, CDR2 SYDVKM. Trimming took 6 bases from V and 8 from J, leaving 13 bases between them. CDR3 sequence reads: CASRGGVKGYTF. CDR3 bases: TGTGCCAGCAGGGGCGGGGTGAAGGGCTACACCTTC.

This CDR3 is CASSLGTQAQSTDTQYF. DNA of the CDR3: TGCGCCAGCAGCTTGGGGACGCAAGCCCAAAGCACAGATACGCAGTATTTT. The V and J genes are TRBV5-1 and TRBJ2-3; D unresolved. There are 17 residues in the CDR3. Germline-derived CDR1 and CDR2 are SGHRS and YFSETQ. V was trimmed by 0 bases and J by 0 bases, leaving 14 bases between them.

The V and J genes are TRBV25-1 and TRBJ1-2, with D uncertain. The CDR3 sequence is 16 residues long. Trimming left V 2 bases short and J 0 bases short, with 13 bases between. Germline assignment: CDR1 MGHDK and CDR2 SYGVNS. The CDR3 protein is CASSEGIGEANYGYTF. The CDR3, as DNA: TGTGCCAGCAGTGAAGGTATCGGGGAGGCTAACTATGGCTACACCTTC.

The V call is TRBV7-6, the J call TRBJ1-5; D is ambiguous. Germline V gene lookup returns CDR1 SGHVS and CDR2 FNYEAQ. The CDR3 is made up of 13 amino acids. V was cut by 1 base and J by 7 bases, with 8 bases left in between. The CDR3 coding sequence is TGTGCCAGCAGCTTAGACTTTTCCCAGCCCCAGCATTTT. This gives the protein CASSLDFSQPQHF.

The gene calls are TRBV9 and TRBJ2-4; D gene uncertain. The CDR3 has 16 amino acids. Germline-derived CDR1 and CDR2 are SGDLS and YYNGEE. V was cut by 0 bases and J by 0 bases, with 10 bases left in between. CDR3 sequence (DNA): TGTGCCAGCAGCGTAGGGCCTCACCTAGCCAAAAACATTCAGTACTTC. Residues: CASSVGPHLAKNIQYF.